The source of this T cell receptor beta chain is a study of monozygotic twins with inflammatory bowel disease. Study-wide results and limits: The co-twins with IBD showed lower TCRbeta diversity (inverse Simpson) than their healthy siblings. Among T cells, the various subtypes were not distinguishable. Background noise in patient repertoires may stem from differing immunosuppressive treatments.

A remark on this clonotype: Its antigen is not known.

Germline CDR1 reads KGHSH; CDR2 reads LQKENI. This CDR3 is 15 amino acids long. Two nested PCRs, approximately 16 and 10 cycles, amplified TCRalpha and TCRbeta cDNA. TCRdb re-called the 5' RACE reads; one entry per CDR3 protein, DNA not given. The sample table includes under 130,000 distinct CDR3 sequences. The sequencing sample was made of blood. This TCR was sampled from a human donor with ulcerative colitis or Crohn's disease, or a healthy co-twin of an affected twin (not recorded which). This chain uses TRBV18 with TRBJ2-7; TCRdb reports TRBD2, a call that lacks DNA to check it against. CDR3 region: CASSPGSTSNNEQYF.